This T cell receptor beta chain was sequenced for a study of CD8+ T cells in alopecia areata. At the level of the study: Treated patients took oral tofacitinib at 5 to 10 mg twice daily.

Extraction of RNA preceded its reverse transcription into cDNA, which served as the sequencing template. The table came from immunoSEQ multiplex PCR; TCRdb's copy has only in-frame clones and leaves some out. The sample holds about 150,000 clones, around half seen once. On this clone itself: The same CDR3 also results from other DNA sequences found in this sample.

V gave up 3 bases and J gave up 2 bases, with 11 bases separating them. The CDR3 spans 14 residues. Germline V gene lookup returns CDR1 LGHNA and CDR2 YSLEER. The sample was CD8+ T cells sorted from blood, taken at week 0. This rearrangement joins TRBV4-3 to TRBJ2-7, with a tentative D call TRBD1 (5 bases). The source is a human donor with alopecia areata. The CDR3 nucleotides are TGCGCCAGCAGCCAGGGGCAGGGTGCCTACGAGCAGTACTTC. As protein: CASSQGQGAYEQYF.